This is a list of T cell receptor beta chains from one sample in a study of cytomegalovirus exposure and HLA in healthy donors. Method: immunoSEQ multiplex PCR; TCRdb's copy keeps in-frame clones and lacks some. Among about 130,000 clones listed, around 78% were seen once. The sample was PBMCs. These receptors were collected from a female donor in good health and CMV-seropositive. CDR3s include the opening cysteine and the closing phenylalanine or tryptophan. A D gene is named only where the DNA matches it firmly. The size entry is marked missing in some rows and otherwise reads once, few, many or a size class.

V	D	size	J	CDR3	DNA
TRBV5-1	NA	few	TRBJ2-3	CASSFIQGGDTQYF	TGCGCCAGCAGCTTCATCCAGGGGGGAGATACGCAGTATTTT
TRBV27	NA	NA	TRBJ2-7	CASSRAAGAYEQYF	TGTGCCAGCAGCCGCGCGGCCGGCGCCTACGAGCAGTACTTC
TRBV6-1	TRBD1	NA	TRBJ1-5	CASSERGTGGGQPQHF	TGTGCCAGCAGTGAAAGAGGGACAGGGGGCGGGCAGCCCCAGCATTTT
TRBV6-5	TRBD2	NA	TRBJ2-7	CASSYTSSGLLEQYF	TGTGCCAGCAGTTACACTTCTAGCGGCCTCCTCGAGCAGTACTTC
TRBV7-6	TRBD1	once	TRBJ2-5	CASRPGTGTVSKETQYF	TGTGCCAGCAGGCCCGGGACAGGCACAGTGAGCAAAGAGACCCAGTACTTC
TRBV19	TRBD1	NA	TRBJ2-5	CASSADRGRSGTQYF	TGTGCCAGTAGTGCTGACAGGGGGCGAAGTGGGACCCAGTACTTC
TRBV5-5	TRBD1	NA	TRBJ1-6	CASSLPGQGISPLHF	TGTGCCAGCAGCTTGCCGGGACAGGGCATTTCACCCCTCCACTTT
TRBV11-2	NA	NA	TRBJ2-1	CASSLTASYNEQFF	TGTGCCAGCAGCTTAACAGCATCCTACAATGAGCAGTTCTTC
TRBV7-3	NA	NA	TRBJ2-7	CASSSPWAEQYF	TGTGCCAGCAGCTCGCCTTGGGCCGAGCAGTACTTC
TRBV19	NA	NA	TRBJ2-1	CASSIGQYNEQFF	TGTGCCAGTAGTATTGGGCAGTACAATGAGCAGTTCTTC
TRBV30	NA	NA	TRBJ2-1	CAWSVRNEQFF	TGTGCCTGGAGTGTGAGGAATGAGCAGTTCTTC
TRBV5-1	NA	NA	TRBJ2-4	CASSLNRVAKNIQYF	TGCGCCAGCAGCTTGAACAGAGTGGCCAAAAACATTCAGTACTTC
TRBV25-1	TRBD1	NA	TRBJ2-1	CASSDRPGQGHNEQFF	TGTGCCAGCAGTGACAGACCGGGACAGGGTCACAATGAGCAGTTCTTC
TRBV19	NA	once	TRBJ1-5	CASSLTVTNQPQHF	TGTGCCAGTAGTCTGACAGTTACCAATCAGCCCCAGCATTTT
TRBV5-1	NA	NA	TRBJ2-1	CASSLPGSGFSEQFF	TGCGCCAGCAGCTTGCCGGGATCGGGATTCAGCGAGCAGTTCTTC
TRBV7-6	TRBD2	NA	TRBJ2-1	CASSTGTSSYNEQFF	TGTGCCAGCAGTACTGGGACTAGCTCCTACAATGAGCAGTTCTTC
TRBV10-1	NA	NA	TRBJ1-1	CASRASLNTEAFF	TGCGCCAGCAGAGCCTCCCTGAACACTGAAGCTTTCTTT
TRBV4-1	TRBD2	NA	TRBJ2-2	CASSQVSGRANTGELFF	TGCGCCAGCAGCCAAGTAAGCGGGAGGGCTAACACCGGGGAGCTGTTTTTT
TRBV7-6	NA	NA	TRBJ2-2	CASSLSEGAGELFF	TGTGCCAGCAGCTTAAGTGAGGGGGCCGGGGAGCTGTTTTTT
TRBV5-6	TRBD1	NA	TRBJ1-2	CASSLYRINRDRGNYGYTF	TGTGCCAGCAGCTTGTACCGCATAAATCGGGACAGGGGAAACTATGGCTACACCTTC
TRBV27	NA	NA	TRBJ2-2	CASSFSGANTGELFF	TGTGCCAGCAGTTTTAGCGGAGCGAACACCGGGGAGCTGTTTTTT
TRBV6-5	TRBD1	NA	TRBJ1-6	CASSSTGVNSPLHF	TGTGCCAGCAGTTCTACAGGGGTTAATTCACCCCTCCACTTT
TRBV29-1	TRBD1	NA	TRBJ1-2	CSVVGDRQLGGYTF	TGCAGCGTTGTGGGGGACAGGCAATTAGGGGGCTACACCTTC
TRBV29-1	TRBD1	few	TRBJ2-7	CSVDSDRGLKQYF	TGCAGCGTTGATTCGGACAGGGGTTTAAAGCAGTACTTC
TRBV5-4	NA	NA	TRBJ1-2	CASSLDVAGDGYTF	TGTGCCAGCAGCTTGGACGTTGCAGGGGATGGCTACACCTTC
TRBV18	TRBD1	NA	TRBJ1-1	CASSLRQGPMNTEAFF	TGTGCCAGCTCACTGCGACAGGGCCCTATGAACACTGAAGCTTTCTTT
TRBV9	NA	NA	TRBJ1-2	CASSVGPGEGLLGYTF	TGTGCCAGCAGCGTAGGCCCAGGGGAGGGTTTGCTCGGCTACACCTTC
TRBV14	TRBD2	NA	TRBJ2-1	CASSFQRESEQFF	TGTGCCAGCAGCTTCCAGCGGGAGAGTGAGCAGTTCTTC
TRBV28	TRBD2	once	TRBJ2-5	CASTQRDLRETQYF	TGTGCCAGCACCCAGCGGGACCTACGAGAGACCCAGTACTTC
TRBV6-5	TRBD2	NA	TRBJ2-5	CASSLREWEAQYF	TGTGCCAGCAGTTTGCGGGAGTGGGAGGCCCAGTACTTC
TRBV5-3	TRBD1	NA	TRBJ1-5	CARSLGDSRYQPQHF	TGTGCCAGAAGCTTGGGGGACAGCCGTTATCAGCCCCAGCATTTT
TRBV7-7	NA	NA	TRBJ1-1	CASSLERGTEAFF	TGTGCCAGCAGCTTAGAGCGGGGCACTGAAGCTTTCTTT
TRBV5-1	NA	few	TRBJ1-4	CASSLGRGATNEKLFF	TGCGCCAGCAGCTTGGGCCGGGGGGCCACTAATGAAAAACTGTTTTTT
TRBV11-3	TRBD1	NA	TRBJ2-5	CASSLANRGTGQETQYF	TGTGCCAGCAGCTTAGCAAATAGGGGGACAGGTCAAGAGACCCAGTACTTC
TRBV5-4	NA	NA	TRBJ1-1	CASSLGSGRGTEAFF	TGTGCCAGCAGCTTGGGGTCAGGTAGGGGAACTGAAGCTTTCTTT
TRBV7-2	NA	NA	TRBJ1-4	CASSPEANNEKLFF	TGTGCCAGCAGCCCCGAGGCGAACAATGAAAAACTGTTTTTT
TRBV4-2	NA	few	TRBJ2-2	CASSQDPEGRGTGELFF	TGTGCCAGCAGCCAAGATCCGGAAGGCAGGGGCACCGGGGAGCTGTTTTTT
TRBV4-1	TRBD1	NA	TRBJ2-7	CASSQASGGRYEQYF	TGCGCCAGCAGCCAAGCATCAGGGGGCAGATACGAGCAGTACTTC
TRBV5-8	NA	NA	TRBJ2-7	CASSPVHAEQYF	TGTGCCAGCAGCCCGGTCCACGCCGAGCAGTACTTC
TRBV28	TRBD1	NA	TRBJ1-5	CASSTGQGTQPQHF	TGTGCCAGCAGTACCGGACAGGGGACTCAGCCCCAGCATTTT
TRBV4-2	TRBD2	NA	TRBJ2-3	CASSWSGRAVDTQYF	TGTGCCAGCAGCTGGAGCGGGAGGGCCGTGGATACGCAGTATTTT
TRBV5-1	TRBD1	NA	TRBJ1-4	CASSMTGSTNEKLFF	TGCGCCAGCAGCATGACAGGGAGCACTAATGAAAAACTGTTTTTT
TRBV2	TRBD2	NA	TRBJ2-1	CASREGTSGVHEQFF	TGTGCCAGCAGGGAAGGGACTAGCGGGGTCCATGAGCAGTTCTTC
TRBV6-1	NA	few	TRBJ1-1	CASSYKRSETEAFF	TGTGCCAGCAGTTATAAACGGTCGGAGACTGAAGCTTTCTTT
TRBV30	NA	NA	TRBJ2-1	CAWSLYPYNEQFF	TGTGCCTGGAGTCTCTATCCTTACAATGAGCAGTTCTTC
TRBV5-1	TRBD1	NA	TRBJ1-1	CASSLGDRVTEAFF	TGCGCCAGCAGCTTGGGGGACAGGGTAACTGAAGCTTTCTTT
TRBV6-5	NA	NA	TRBJ1-1	CASSWKRHPNTEAFF	TGTGCCAGCAGTTGGAAGAGACACCCGAACACTGAAGCTTTCTTT
TRBV6-5	NA	few	TRBJ1-5	CASSPRLGGVQPQHF	TGTGCCAGCAGCCCGAGGTTGGGTGGAGTTCAGCCCCAGCATTTT
TRBV2	TRBD1	NA	TRBJ2-3	CATSRSGTGSTDTQYF	TGTGCCACCTCTCGTTCCGGGACAGGGAGCACAGATACGCAGTATTTT
TRBV5-1	NA	NA	TRBJ2-7	CASSLGIGGGGYEQYF	TGCGCCAGCAGCCTTGGAATAGGAGGGGGGGGATACGAGCAGTACTTC
TRBV5-1	NA	few	TRBJ2-3	CASSGQITDTQYF	TGCGCCAGCAGTGGGCAGATCACAGATACGCAGTATTTT
TRBV7-9	NA	NA	TRBJ1-1	CASSLDQVF	TGTGCCAGCAGCTTAGACCAGGTTTTT
TRBV5-6	TRBD1	NA	TRBJ2-5	CATRDRNQETQYF	TGTGCCACCCGGGACAGAAACCAAGAGACCCAGTACTTC
TRBV7-6	NA	NA	TRBJ1-1	CASHTIDSEAFF	TGTGCCAGTCACACTATTGATTCTGAAGCTTTCTTT
TRBV5-1	TRBD2	few	TRBJ2-1	CASSLGLAADEQFF	TGCGCCAGCAGCTTAGGACTAGCTGCTGATGAGCAGTTCTTC
TRBV9	TRBD2	NA	TRBJ2-7	CASSVGTSPYEQYF	TGTGCCAGCAGCGTAGGGACTAGCCCCTACGAGCAGTACTTC